This T cell receptor beta chain comes out of a study of somatic mutations in cytotoxic T cells in rheumatoid arthritis. V dropped 3 bases and J dropped 5 bases, with 9 bases sitting between them. CDR1 SGHRS and CDR2 YFSETQ come from the germline V gene. CDR3 length: 12 amino acids. Study results and limitations: Of 65 patients, roughly 8 had a largest CD8+ clone that exceeded 20% of CD8+ cells. Among patients with rheumatoid arthritis, but not healthy controls, CD8+ clonality increased with age. What antigens the expanded CD8+ clones targeted remained unknown.

This clone showed up just a few times. Its cognate antigen is unknown. The method was immunoSEQ multiplex PCR; TCRdb's version includes in-frame clones alone and lacks a portion of them. The sample lists over 10,000 clones, just under 75% occurring once. The chain has TRBV5-1 and TRBJ2-7, with D perhaps TRBD1 (5 bases). The TCR was taken from a woman in her thirties or forties in good health. Sequencing was done on a sample of CD8+ T cells sorted from blood. The CDR3 sequence: CASSSLTDEQYF. For the CDR3, the DNA is TGCGCCAGCAGCTCGTTGACAGACGAGCAGTACTTC.